These 22 T cell receptor beta chains were all obtained from the same sample, sequenced in a study of T cells after yellow fever vaccination (dated by TCRdb to about 2019). The treatment or condition label of this sample denotes: live attenuated yellow fever vaccine strain. Library preparation was by 5' RACE. TCRdb lists the instrument as Illumina NovaSeq 6000. The public reads were quality trimmed at Q25 with fastp and then assembled into clones with MiXCR by TCRdb, keeping productive beta chains. CDR3 protein sequences are deduplicated, and each keeps its most common genes and DNA. This sample holds 350,000 to 450,000 distinct CDR3 sequences; 18% were observed only once. The ten biggest clones cover about a sixth of the sample. This material consisted of PBMCs, taken before the yellow fever booster vaccination. The receptors here all came from a young man who received the YFV17D yellow fever vaccine.

The chain carries TRBV5-5 and TRBJ2-7, with D tentatively TRBD2 (6 bases). V shed 4 bases and J shed 0 bases, with 11 bases lying between them. Germline lookup yields CDR1 SGHKS and CDR2 YYEKEE (reference sequence). The CDR3 runs to 14 residues. The CDR3 DNA is TGTGCCAGCAGCCCAGTCGGGAGCTCCTACGAGCAGTACGTC. Its translation: CASSPVGSSYEQYV.

This clonotype was seen many times. CDR3 nucleotide sequence: TGTGCCAGCAGCTTGCTCACAGCCGAGCTTATAGTTCAGTACTTC. Translating it yields CASSLLTAELIVQYF. The genes are TRBV5-5 and TRBJ2-4; D uncertain. Per the germline V gene, CDR1 is SGHKS and CDR2 is YYEKEE (reference sequence). The CDR3 length is 15 residues. With 1 base removed from V and 11 bases from J, the gap between germline ends came to 19 bases. The whole variable domain, remainder taken from reference TRBV5-5 and TRBJ2-4, is DAGVTQSPTHLIKTRGQQVTLRCSPISGHKSVSWYQQVLGQGPQFIFQYYEKEERGRGNFPDRFSARQFPNYSSELNVNALLLGDSALYLCASSLLTAELIVQYFGAGTRLSVL.

This clonotype was seen a few times. The V call is TRBV20-1, the J call TRBJ1-5; D is uncertain. V lost 6 bases, J lost 7 bases, and 13 bases lay in between. Germline V gene data show CDR1 as DFQATT and CDR2 as SNEGSKA (reference sequence). CDR3 length equals 12 residues. In nucleotides, the CDR3 is TGCAGTGCACTACCAGGAGGCCAGCCCCAGCATTTT. It translates to CSALPGGQPQHF.

The J gene is TRBJ2-3, the V gene TRBV4-3; D is undetermined. V lost 1 base, J lost 14 bases, and 4 bases lay in between. CDR1 is LGHNA, CDR2 YSLEER, per germline. The CDR3 sequence is 9 residues long. The CDR3 here is CASSQVGYF. As DNA, the CDR3 is TGCGCCAGCAGCCAAGTCGGGTATTTT.

This clonotype has more than one count but fewer than ten. The CDR3 sequence: CASSVAPNRVETQYF. The CDR3 DNA is TGTGCCAGCAGCGTAGCTCCGAATCGAGTGGAGACCCAGTACTTC. This sequence joins TRBV9 and TRBJ2-5; D unresolved. The CDR3 covers 15 residues. V lost 0 bases and J 5 bases, leaving 14 bases between the germline ends. Germline V CDR1 and CDR2: SGDLS, YYNGEE.

The chain uses TRBV4-1 and TRBJ2-1; possibly TRBD1 for D (6 bases). V was shortened by 4 bases and J by 9 bases, with 22 bases between the two germline ends. The CDR3 is 16 amino acids. Germline V gene lookup returns CDR1 MGHRA and CDR2 YSYEKL. DNA of the CDR3: TGCGCCAGCAGCCGAGGGACCGGGACAAAGATAGGTGAGCAGTTCTTC. Translating gives CASSRGTGTKIGEQFF.

This chain connects TRBV27 to TRBJ2-2; the D gene could be TRBD1 or TRBD2 (5 bases each). Trimming took off 2 bases at V and 4 bases at J, with 11 bases between the two ends. Germline assignment: CDR1 MNHEY and CDR2 SMNVEV (reference sequence). This CDR3 has 15 residues. CDR3 amino acids: CASSLEFGATGELFF. The CDR3 DNA reads TGTGCCAGCAGTTTAGAATTCGGGGCCACCGGGGAGCTGTTTTTT.

The chain is built from TRBV6-2 or TRBV6-3 and TRBJ1-2; D is undetermined. Germline V gene sequence: CDR1 MNHEY, CDR2 SVGEGT. V was shortened by 2 bases and J by 5 bases, with 12 bases between the two germline ends. This CDR3 comprises 14 residues. The CDR3 loop is CASSYRVLRYGYTF. Written as DNA, the CDR3 is TGTGCCAGCAGTTACCGGGTTCTACGGTATGGCTACACCTTC.

This clonotype turned up a few times. V and J are TRBV9 and TRBJ2-6, with TRBD1 matching over 9 bases. V was pared by 4 bases and J by 1 base, with 9 bases of the junction left unmatched. The CDR3 is 18 residues long. Germline CDR1 reads SGDLS; CDR2 reads YYNGEE. The CDR3 nucleotides read TGTGCCAGCAGCATACCGGGACAGGGATTTTCTGGGGCCAACGTCCTGACTTTC. Amino acid sequence: CASSIPGQGFSGANVLTF. Supplemented by reference TRBV9 and TRBJ2-6, the full variable domain reads DSGVTQTPKHLITATGQRVTLRCSPRSGDLSVYWYQQSLDQGLQFLIQYYNGEERAKGNILERFSAQQFPDLHSELNLSSLELGDSALYFCASSIPGQGFSGANVLTFGAGSRLTVL.

The chain joins TRBV7-2 to TRBJ1-1; D may be TRBD1 (5 bases). The CDR3 spans 14 residues. The V gene's germline CDR1 is SGHTA and CDR2 FQGNSA. The V end was cut by 7 bases, the J end by 3 bases, with 15 bases between. The CDR3 loop reads CASNRATDYTEAFF. The CDR3, as DNA: TGTGCCAGCAACCGGGCGACAGATTACACTGAAGCTTTCTTT.

This clonotype was observed a few times. The chain couples TRBV7-9 to TRBJ2-1; 12 nucleotides match TRBD2. This CDR3 has 16 residues. The germline gives CDR1 SEHNR, CDR2 FQNEAQ (reference sequence). The trim removed 5 bases at V and 10 bases at J, leaving 12 bases unmatched. CDR3 bases: TGTGCCAGCAGCCTAGACCGACTAGCGGGGGCCGGGGAGCAGTTCTTC. As protein: CASSLDRLAGAGEQFF.

This clonotype was detected once. This sequence joins TRBV6-2 or TRBV6-3 and TRBJ2-5; D possibly corresponds to TRBD1 (6 bases). This CDR3 is built from 16 residues. From germline, CDR1 is MNHEY and CDR2 SVGEGT. V was pared by 2 bases and J by 4 bases, with 17 bases between. CDR3 DNA: TGTGCCAGCAGTTACGCCCCACAGGGTGCCTCAGAGACCCAGTACTTC. Its translation is CASSYAPQGASETQYF.

This clonotype has a count of ten or more. This sequence joins TRBV20-1 and TRBJ2-1; 13 nucleotides line up with TRBD2. The V gene end was trimmed by 6 bases and the J gene end by 10 bases; junction bases not matched to a gene: 9. Germline CDR1 and CDR2: DFQATT and SNEGSKA (reference sequence). CDR3 length: 14 residues. The CDR3 loop reads CSAGRGLAGVEQFF. Written as DNA, the CDR3 is TGCAGTGCGGGACGCGGACTAGCGGGGGTCGAGCAGTTCTTC.

The rearrangement links TRBV20-1 to TRBJ2-2; D is ambiguous. CDR1 DFQATT and CDR2 SNEGSKA come from the germline V gene (reference sequence). V lost 3 bases to trimming and J lost 1 base, with 9 bases between them. This CDR3 is 14 amino acids long. CDR3 residues: CSASPLVNTGELFF. CDR3 nucleotide sequence: TGCAGTGCTAGCCCCTTAGTGAACACCGGGGAGCTGTTTTTT.

In its sample, this clonotype was seen many times. V is TRBV6-2 or TRBV6-3 and J is TRBJ2-3, with D maybe TRBD1 (5 bases). The V end lost 2 bases, the J end lost 8 bases, and 8 bases lay between the germline ends. Germline CDR1 MNHEY, CDR2 SVGEGT. This CDR3 region has 12 residues. The CDR3 loop reads CASSYLQATQYF. The CDR3 bases are TGTGCCAGCAGTTACCTACAGGCTACGCAGTATTTT.

This clonotype was observed a handful of times. This rearrangement joins TRBV7-8 to TRBJ2-7, with 8 bases lining up with TRBD2. The CDR3 covers 15 residues. V shed 2 bases and J 4 bases; nucleotides not matched to a gene: 7. The germline gives CDR1 SGHVS, CDR2 FQNEAQ. The CDR3 protein is CASSLTRLARYEQYF. The DNA for the CDR3 is TGTGCCAGCAGCTTAACCAGACTAGCGAGATACGAGCAGTACTTC.

V gene TRBV12-3 or TRBV12-4 combines with J gene TRBJ1-6; D remains unclear. Trimming left V 2 bases short and J 0 bases short, with 14 bases between. The CDR3 loop spans 18 amino acids. CDR3: CASSLRAGSGSYNSPLHF. The DNA of the CDR3 is TGTGCCAGCAGTTTAAGGGCGGGCAGTGGCTCCTATAATTCACCCCTCCACTTT.

The V gene is TRBV5-4, the J gene TRBJ1-3; no clear D gene. CDR1 SGHNT and CDR2 YYREEE come from the germline V gene (reference sequence). The CDR3 spans 13 residues. V was pared by 4 bases and J by 6 bases, with 11 bases between. The CDR3 DNA reads as TGTGCCAGCAGCGCACTTTATTCAAACACCATATATTTT. Amino acids: CASSALYSNTIYF. The full variable domain, in which reference TRBV5-4 and TRBJ1-3 provide the parts outside the CDR3, is ETGVTQSPTHLIKTRGQQVTLRCSSQSGHNTVSWYQQALGQGPQFIFQYYREEENGRGNFPPRFSGLQFPNYSSELNVNALELDDSALYLCASSALYSNTIYFGEGSWLTVV.

This chain uses TRBV5-6 with TRBJ2-3, with D perhaps matching TRBD1 or TRBD2 (5 bases each). The CDR3 loop spans 15 amino acids. Trimming stripped 0 bases from V and 5 bases from J, with 13 bases between. Per germline, CDR1 SGHDT and CDR2 YYEEEE. This CDR3 reads CASSLVGEGIDTQYF. DNA of the CDR3: TGTGCCAGCAGCTTGGTTGGCGAGGGGATAGATACGCAGTATTTT.

This clonotype was picked up a small number of times. V is TRBV5-5 and J is TRBJ1-1; 7 bases are shared with TRBD1. There are 18 residues in the CDR3. Germline V gene sequence: CDR1 SGHKS, CDR2 YYEKEE (reference sequence). V lost 4 bases, J lost 1 base, and 16 bases stayed unmatched. CDR3 DNA sequence: TGTGCCAGCAGCCTACCGGGACAGTCAACACAGCGGAACACTGAAGCTTTCTTT. Protein sequence: CASSLPGQSTQRNTEAFF. Full variable domain (outside the CDR3, taken from reference TRBV5-5 and TRBJ1-1): DAGVTQSPTHLIKTRGQQVTLRCSPISGHKSVSWYQQVLGQGPQFIFQYYEKEERGRGNFPDRFSARQFPNYSSELNVNALLLGDSALYLCASSLPGQSTQRNTEAFFGQGTRLTVV.

The sample holds many counts of this clonotype. V usage is TRBV11-1 and J usage is TRBJ2-3; TRBD1 agrees at 9 bases. The J segment lost 1 base and the V segment lost 5 bases, leaving 1 base of the junction unmatched. Germline values: CDR1 SGHAT, CDR2 FQDESV (reference sequence). The CDR3 totals 14 residues. CDR3 sequence (DNA): TGTGCCAGCAGCCGGGACAGGGGCACAGATACGCAGTATTTT. Translation: CASSRDRGTDTQYF.

This clonotype was seen more than once but under ten times. The rearrangement joins TRBV4-3 to TRBJ1-3, with D perhaps TRBD1 (6 bases). This CDR3 region has 16 residues. V was pared by 0 bases and J by 2 bases, with 11 bases between. CDR1 LGHNA and CDR2 YSLEER come from the germline V gene. The CDR3 DNA follows: TGCGCCAGCAGCCAAGATCGAGGGGGGACTGGAAACACCATATATTTT. This encodes CASSQDRGGTGNTIYF.